The 9 T cell receptor beta chains below come from one sample, sequenced in a study of tissue T cells after allogeneic stem cell transplantation. The method was immunoSEQ multiplex PCR; TCRdb's version includes in-frame clones alone and lacks a portion of them. Of roughly 9,000 clones listed, around 48% were seen once; the top ten hold 7.1%. Sample time point: mouse harvest day 7 after allogeneic transplant. Mouse grafts combined 10^7 T-cell-depleted bone marrow cells with 10^6 splenic CD5+ T cells. The sequencing input was gut tissue. These receptors originate from a female BALB/c mouse given C57BL/6 T cells with graft-versus-host disease after an allogeneic hematopoietic cell transplant.

To note about this clone: The listed genes are named as in mouse. Sequencing ends 1 residue short of the CDR3 end; the germline J gene provides the rest. The V call is TRBV23, the J call TRBJ2-5; TRBD2 was called by the table and not checked on the DNA. The CDR3 length is 15 residues. The germline gives CDR1 KGHTA, CDR2 FQNQQP. The chain's CDR3 is CSSSQSGGGQDTQYF. CDR3 bases read: TGCTCCAGCAGTCAATCTGGGGGGGGCCAAGACACCCAGTAC. Based on the CDR3 plus reference TRBV23 and TRBJ2-5, the full variable domain is DAAVTQKPRYLIKMKGQEAEMKCIPEKGHTAVFWYQQKQSKELKFLIYFQNQQPLDQIDMVKERFSAVCPSSSLCSLGIRTCEAEDSALYLCSSSQSGGGQDTQYFGPGTRLLVL.

In the case of this clone: Mouse germline and gene names are used. The read ends 1 residue before the CDR3 terminus; that terminus is restored from the germline J gene. In the same sample, other DNA sequences code for this CDR3. This sequence joins TRBV26 and TRBJ2-5; 9 bases agree with TRBD1. V shed 6 bases and J 3 bases; nucleotides not matched to a gene: 4. This CDR3 has 14 residues. The germline gives CDR1 KGHPV, CDR2 FQNQEV (reference sequence). The DNA read from the CDR3 is TGTGCCAGCAGCCTGACAGGGGGGCAAGACACCCAGTAC. As protein: CASSLTGGQDTQY. The complete CDR3 sequence is CASSLTGGQDTQYF.

Turning to this clone: Genes here carry mouse names. The observed sequence ends 1 residue before the CDR3 terminus, with the missing tail filled in from the germline J gene. J is TRBJ1-2 and V is TRBV29, with 9 positions matching TRBD1. Germline lookup yields CDR1 MSHET and CDR2 SYDVDS. Trimming took 5 bases from V and 0 from J; bases not matched to a gene: 1. The CDR3 runs to 14 residues. CDR3 DNA, as far as it was read: TGTGCTAGCAGTCGGGACAGGGCAAACTCCGACTACACC. Protein: CASSRDRANSDYT. In full, the CDR3 reads CASSRDRANSDYTF.

With regard to this clone: Mouse germline and gene names are used. The sequence runs out 1 residue before the end of the CDR3; the remainder is reconstructed from the germline J gene. The chain recombines TRBV3 with TRBJ2-1; 8 positions match TRBD2. V was clipped by 5 bases and J by 4 bases; unmatched bases: 4. Germline CDR1 and CDR2: SNHLY and FYNGKV (reference sequence). This CDR3 is 14 amino acids long. The covered CDR3 bases are TGTGCCAGCAGCCAGGGACTGGTTTATGCTGAGCAGTTC. Encoded protein: CASSQGLVYAEQF. The whole CDR3 protein is CASSQGLVYAEQFF.

Of note for this clone: These gene names are mouse names. The read stops 1 residue short of the end of the CDR3; the missing end is completed from the germline J gene. The rearrangement joins TRBV5 to TRBJ2-3; TRBD1 matches 10 bases. Germline values: CDR1 LGHNA, CDR2 YNLKQL (reference sequence). The CDR3 is 15 residues long. Trimming at V came to 1 base and at J to 4 bases, leaving 2 bases not matched to a gene. CDR3 DNA, as far as it was read: TGTGCCAGCAGCCAAGCGGGACAGGGGACAGAAACGCTGTAT. Amino acids: CASSQAGQGTETLY. The whole CDR3 protein is CASSQAGQGTETLYF.

Details on this clone: Germline and genes here are mouse. Incomplete CDR3 DNA: TGTGCCAGCTCCCAGGGGGCCTCCGACTACACC. Protein sequence: CASSQGASDYT. The entire CDR3 is CASSQGASDYTF. The chain has TRBV12-1 and TRBJ1-2; 8 bases are shared with TRBD1. Sequencing ends 1 residue short of the CDR3 end; the germline J gene provides the rest. CDR3 length: 12 amino acids. The germline V gene has CDR1 SGHSN and CDR2 HYEKVE. V trimming: 4 bases; J trimming: 4 bases; junction bases outside the gene matches: 1. The whole variable domain, remainder taken from reference TRBV12-1 and TRBJ1-2, is DSGVVQSPRHIIKEKGGRSVLTCIPISGHSNVVWYQQTLGKELKFLIQHYEKVERDKGFLPSRFSVQQFDDYHSEMNMSALELEDSAMYFCASSQGASDYTFGSGTRLLVI.

Concerning this clone itself: Gene names follow the mouse nomenclature. The read finishes 1 residue shy of the CDR3 end, and the germline J gene is used to complete it. J is TRBJ1-1 and V is TRBV26, with D hard to call. The V end was cut by 4 bases, the J end by 5 bases, with 11 bases between. The CDR3 loop spans 13 amino acids. Per the germline V gene, CDR1 is KGHPV and CDR2 is FQNQEV (reference sequence). CDR3: CASSPSRKTEVFF. The sequenced CDR3 bases are TGTGCCAGCAGTCCCTCCAGGAAAACAGAAGTCTTC.

This clone was recorded a few times. The gene names given are mouse names. The read ends 1 residue before the CDR3 terminus; that terminus is restored from the germline J gene. The V and J genes are TRBV19 and TRBJ2-4; 10 bases match TRBD2. After removal of 5 bases from V and 1 base from J, the junction contained 4 bases not matched to a gene. From germline, CDR1 is FNHDT and CDR2 SITEND (reference sequence). This CDR3 spans 15 amino acids. The CDR3 bases that were read are TGTGCCAGCAGGATACTGGGGGGGGGTCAAAACACCTTGTAC. Translated: CASRILGGGQNTLY. The full CDR3 protein reads CASRILGGGQNTLYF.

This clone showed up just a few times. The gene names given are mouse names. The DNA ends 1 residue before the CDR3 does, and the rest of the CDR3 is filled in from the germline J gene. This chain joins TRBV29 and TRBJ2-7, with D possibly being TRBD1 (5 bases). The V gene lost 5 bases and the J gene lost 4 bases, with 6 bases spanning the gap. CDR1 is MSHET, CDR2 SYDVDS, per germline. The CDR3 is made up of 11 amino acids. The CDR3: CASSRTYEQYF. The part of the CDR3 DNA that was read is TGTGCTAGCAGTAGGACATATGAACAGTAC.